The 7 T cell receptor beta chains given below trace back to one sample, sequenced in a study of CD4 T cells in relation to SARS-CoV-2 and coronaviruses. These receptors are not linked to any known antigen. The repertoire was sequenced with immunoSEQ multiplex PCR; TCRdb's copy has only in-frame clones and lacks some. Of 43,000 or so clones detected, roughly four fifths appear once; the ten largest clones hold 1.4% to 1.5%. Sequencing was carried out using naive CD4+ T cells from PBMCs, cultured in vitro. Indicated subset: naive CD4+ T cells isolated by negative enrichment. These receptors came from an adult with COVID-19.

The chain employs TRBV27 and TRBJ2-7, with TRBD2 matching over 9 bases. The CDR3 runs to 15 residues. Germline trimming cut 1 base from V and 4 bases from J; bases unmatched to any gene: 5. Germline CDR1 and CDR2: MNHEY and SMNVEV (reference sequence). CDR3 sequence (DNA): TGTGCCAGCAGTTTATATCTAGCGGGGAATTACGAGCAGTACTTC. It is translated as CASSLYLAGNYEQYF.

The rearrangement joins TRBV27 to TRBJ2-5; D is perhaps TRBD1 or TRBD2 (5 bases each). Trimming removed 8 bases from V and 0 bases from J, with 16 bases in between. The CDR3 is made up of 15 amino acids. Germline-derived CDR1 and CDR2 are MNHEY and SMNVEV (reference sequence). CDR3 nucleotides: TGTGCCAGCTCTACCCGTGGGACGTACCAAGAGACCCAGTACTTC. Protein product: CASSTRGTYQETQYF.

This chain links TRBV24-1 with TRBJ2-1, with D hard to call. The CDR3 contains 11 residues. The germline V gene encodes CDR1 KGHDR and CDR2 SFDVKD. V lost 6 bases, J lost 10 bases, and 9 bases lay in between. The CDR3 sequence: CATSSPREQFF. The CDR3 bases are TGTGCCACCAGTTCGCCTCGCGAGCAGTTCTTC.

This chain connects TRBV3-1 (or the pseudogene TRBV3-2) to TRBJ2-7; D might be TRBD2 (5 bases). V lost 1 base and J lost 1, with 14 bases in between. This CDR3 has 16 residues. Germline CDR1 reads LGHDT; CDR2 reads YNNKEL (reference sequence). CDR3 DNA: TGTGCCAGCAGCCAAGTCACCCGCGGGCTGTCCTACGAGCAGTACTTC. Protein product: CASSQVTRGLSYEQYF.

This sequence joins TRBV28 and TRBJ2-7; D not certain. This CDR3 is 15 amino acids long. CDR1 is MDHEN, CDR2 SYDVKM, per germline. V was cut by 3 bases and J by 5 bases, with 17 bases left in between. The CDR3 DNA is TGTGCCAGCAGTTTCACAGCTACGTTGGCCGACGAGCAGTACTTC. Protein: CASSFTATLADEQYF.

The chain carries TRBV19 and TRBJ2-5, with 9 nucleotides matching TRBD1. The CDR3 totals 15 residues. Trimming took 3 bases from V and 2 from J; bases not matched to a gene: 4. Germline assignment: CDR1 LNHDA and CDR2 SQIVND (reference sequence). The CDR3 region has the DNA TGTGCCAGTAGTATCTCCGGGACAGGGCAAGAGACCCAGTACTTC. As protein: CASSISGTGQETQYF. Complete variable domain (other parts from reference TRBV19 and TRBJ2-5): DGGITQSPKYLFRKEGQNVTLSCEQNLNHDAMYWYRQDPGQGLRLIYYSQIVNDFQKGDIAEGYSVSREKKESFPLTVTSAQKNPTAFYLCASSISGTGQETQYFGPGTRLLVL.

The chain combines TRBV28 with TRBJ2-1; 7 nucleotides agree with TRBD2. The trim removed 2 bases at V and 3 bases at J, leaving 4 bases unmatched. Looked up from germline, CDR1 is MDHEN and CDR2 is SYDVKM. This CDR3 spans 15 amino acids. The CDR3 region is CASSLGGGFYNEQFF. The CDR3 coding sequence is TGTGCCAGCAGTTTAGGGGGAGGGTTCTACAATGAGCAGTTCTTC.